These 21 T cell receptor beta chains originate from one sample sequenced in a study of tumor and adjacent non-tumor tissue in lung cancer. The library came from three nested PCR rounds adapted from ARM-PCR protocols. TCRdb re-called the multiplex PCR reads with MiXCR, one entry per CDR3 protein. The repertoire includes 60,000 to 85,000 distinct CDR3 sequences, roughly 80% of them detected once, and approximately 12% sits in the top ten. No cell sorting was done before RNA was extracted from the tissue. Sequenced input: lung tumor tissue. All receptors come from a woman between 45 and 60 years old with non-small cell lung cancer.

In regard to this clonotype: The junction and the germline gene differ at one end; a read error may be behind it. The rearrangement joins TRBV20-1 to TRBJ2-1; possible D gene TRBD2, 6 bases. The CDR3 spans 16 residues. In germline, CDR1 is DFQATT, CDR2 SNEGSKA (reference sequence). The CDR3 DNA is TGCTGTGCTAGAAGTCCGGGACTCCAATTTGGCAATAAGCAGTTCTTC. It translates to CCARSPGLQFGNKQFF.

Here the CDR3 DNA reads TGTGCCATGCTACGGGATGAGTCCCAGTATTTT. Translation gives CAMLRDESQYF. The V call is TRBV24-1, the J call TRBJ1-5, with D possibly matching TRBD2 (5 bases). The J call may not be correct, given that the DNA end is closer to TRBJ2-3. CDR3 length equals 11 residues. From germline, CDR1 is KGHDR and CDR2 SFDVKD.

This chain joins TRBV20-1 and TRBJ2-1, with D unclear. CDR1 and CDR2 from the germline V gene are DFQATT and SNEGSKA (reference sequence). This CDR3 has 12 residues. The ends were cut back, 6 bases at V and 14 bases at J, with 20 bases in the middle. The CDR3 bases are TGCAGTGCCACGCTTACCTACAATGACAAGTTCTTC. Its translation: CSATLTYNDKFF.

This clonotype was counted once. The chain employs TRBV20-1 and TRBJ2-3; 7 nucleotides align to TRBD2. Looked up from germline, CDR1 is DFQATT and CDR2 is SNEGSKA (reference sequence). The CDR3 contains 13 residues. CDR3 region: CNVAGEGTDTQYF. The CDR3 region has the DNA TGCAATGTGGCGGGAGAAGGGACGGATACGCAGTATTTT.

The V gene is TRBV20-1, the J gene TRBJ2-7, with D perhaps TRBD2 (6 bases). Germline values: CDR1 DFQATT, CDR2 SNEGSKA (reference sequence). The CDR3 spans 13 residues. Trimming stripped 4 bases from V and 6 bases from J, with 16 bases between. The CDR3 here is CSANGREYIEQYF. For the CDR3, the DNA is TGCAGTGCTAATGGACGGGAGTACATCGAGCAGTACTTC.

This rearrangement joins TRBV29-1 to TRBJ2-3; D is unresolved. This CDR3 contains 14 residues. The germline V gene encodes CDR1 SQVTM and CDR2 ANQGSEA. V gave up 7 bases and J gave up 4 bases, with 18 bases separating them. This CDR3 reads CSAQIGLRADTQYF. The CDR3 nucleotides read TGCAGCGCTCAGATTGGATTGCGCGCAGATACGCAGTATTTT.

The rearrangement links TRBV20-1 to TRBJ2-7; D remains ambiguous. V was trimmed by 7 bases and J by 3 bases, leaving 10 bases between them. The germline CDR1 and CDR2 sequences are DFQATT and SNEGSKA (reference sequence). The CDR3 runs 11 residues. The CDR3 region is CSVVWGYEQYF. The CDR3, as DNA: TGCAGTGTGGTGTGGGGCTACGAGCAGTACTTC.

This clonotype was counted at least ten times. V gene TRBV5-1 combines with J gene TRBJ2-3; no clear D gene. This CDR3 is 11 amino acids long. Trimming took 5 bases from V and 2 from J, leaving 3 bases between them. Germline values: CDR1 SGHRS, CDR2 YFSETQ. This chain's CDR3 is CASRYTDTQYF. For the CDR3, the DNA is TGCGCCAGCAGATACACAGATACGCAGTATTTT. The variable domain in full, completed from reference TRBV5-1 and TRBJ2-3, reads KAGVTQTPRYLIKTRGQQVTLSCSPISGHRSVSWYQQTPGQGLQFLFEYFSETQRNKGNFPGRFSGRQFSNSRSEMNVSTLELGDSALYLCASRYTDTQYFGPGTRLTVL.

Details on this clonotype: An end of the junction differs from the germline gene, which may be a read error. The V and J genes are TRBV5-6 and TRBJ1-3; 7 bases line up with TRBD1. This CDR3 is 14 amino acids long. The germline V gene encodes CDR1 SGHDT and CDR2 YYEEEE. Here the CDR3 DNA reads TGTGCCAGGAGCTTTCTAGGACAGGTACACACCATATATTTT. Its translation: CARSFLGQVHTIYF.

A remark on this clonotype: Without the conserved terminal phenylalanine or tryptophan, this CDR3 likely stems from a read error. The DNA of the CDR3 is TGTGTCAGCAGCTTGGAGCAGGAAACTGAGCAGTTCTAC. Protein sequence: CVSSLEQETEQFY. The V and J genes are TRBV5-8 and TRBJ2-1; D not certain. The CDR3 covers 13 residues. The germline V gene encodes CDR1 SGHTS and CDR2 YDEGEE.

The sample holds a few counts of this clonotype. Lacking the conserved final phenylalanine or tryptophan, this CDR3 likely reflects a read error. The chain links TRBV10-3 to TRBJ2-5; 11 nucleotides agree with TRBD2. CDR1 and CDR2 (germline): ENHRY, SYGVKD. The CDR3 covers 19 residues. CDR3: CAISESPPTSGRVQETQYL. CDR3 nucleotides: TGCGCCATCAGTGAGTCCCCCCCCACTAGCGGGAGAGTTCAAGAGACCCAGTACCTC.

This clonotype was seen ten or more times. The gene calls are TRBV5-1 and TRBJ2-3; TRBD1 might be the D (6 bases). The V gene's germline CDR1 is SGHRS and CDR2 YFSETQ. The V gene lost 4 bases and the J gene lost 0 bases, with 12 bases spanning the gap. This CDR3 has 15 residues. The chain's CDR3 is CASSPDSTSTDTQYF. The CDR3 nucleotides are TGCGCCAGCAGCCCGGACAGTACTAGCACAGATACGCAGTATTTT.

Ten or more counts support this clonotype. This chain joins TRBV20-1 and TRBJ2-3, with D uncertain. Looked up from germline, CDR1 is DFQATT and CDR2 is SNEGSKA (reference sequence). This CDR3 region has 13 residues. The V end was cut by 2 bases, the J end by 4 bases, with 10 bases between. The CDR3 loop is CSARKTKSDTQYF. CDR3 nucleotide sequence: TGCAGTGCTAGAAAGACAAAATCAGATACGCAGTATTTT.

The V and J genes are TRBV7-8 and TRBJ2-7, with 8 bases lining up with TRBD2. The ends lost 9 bases at V and 2 bases at J; junction bases unmatched: 15. CDR1 and CDR2 (germline): SGHVS, FQNEAQ. The CDR3 length is 16 residues. CDR3 residues: CASSQIGREVPYEQYF. As DNA, the CDR3 is TGTGCCAGTAGCCAGATCGGGAGGGAGGTACCCTACGAGCAGTACTTC.

This clonotype showed up many times. The J gene is TRBJ2-1, the V gene TRBV7-9; D gene unclear. This CDR3 spans 13 amino acids. Trimming took 5 bases from V and 4 from J, leaving 9 bases between them. Germline-derived CDR1 and CDR2 are SEHNR and FQNEAQ (reference sequence). CDR3 region: CASSTGTYNEQFF. CDR3 bases: TGTGCCAGCAGCACCGGAACTTACAATGAGCAGTTCTTC.

The gene calls are TRBV6-1 and TRBJ2-3; D may be TRBD2 (6 bases). The V end was cut by 4 bases, the J end by 7 bases, with 18 bases between. From germline, CDR1 is MNHNS and CDR2 SASEGT. There are 15 residues in the CDR3. CDR3 nucleotides: TGTGCCAGCAGTGTTAGTAGCGGAAGTACATATACGCAGTATTTT. Translated: CASSVSSGSTYTQYF.

With regard to this clonotype: This CDR3 fails to terminate in the conserved phenylalanine or tryptophan, so it likely reflects a read error. The chain couples TRBV4-2 to TRBJ2-5, with TRBD1 matching over 8 bases. Per germline, CDR1 LGHNA and CDR2 YNFKEQ. J was trimmed by 7 bases and V by 1 base; bases with no gene match: 11. This CDR3 has 16 amino acids. CDR3 sequence (DNA): TGTGCCAGCAGCCAAGGGACAGGGATGGCTCGATGGACCCAGTACCTC. This encodes CASSQGTGMARWTQYL.

As concerns this clonotype: Being one base from a much bigger clone, this may be a read error. The chain has TRBV7-9 and TRBJ2-5, with 8 bases fitting TRBD2. CDR1 and CDR2 (germline): SEHNR, FQNEAQ (reference sequence). The CDR3 has 14 residues. J gave up 6 bases and V 5 bases, and 8 bases lay outside the gene matches. In nucleotides, the CDR3 is TGTGCCAGCAGCCTGACTAGCGCGGGAAAGACCCAGTACTTC. It translates to CASSLTSAGKTQYF.

With regard to this clonotype: The final CDR3 position lacks the conserved phenylalanine or tryptophan, pointing to a likely read error. It is unclear where the CDR3 begins or ends on the DNA, so no DNA is shown, and the CDR3 is as TCRdb lists it. V and J are TRBV12-3 or TRBV12-4 and TRBJ1-1. The CDR3 is 14 amino acids long, termini counted. The CDR3 loop is CASKRDPLNTETFV.

Details on this clonotype: A much larger clone lies a single base off, so this may be a read error. This chain uses TRBV19 with TRBJ1-5; the D is unclear. Germline CDR1 and CDR2: LNHDA and SQIVND (reference sequence). V dropped 5 bases and J dropped 13 bases, with 21 bases sitting between them. The CDR3 spans 14 residues. DNA for the CDR3: TGTGCCAGTAGTGAAGTTACAGTTTCATATGAGCAGCATTTT. Its protein is CASSEVTVSYEQHF.

The V call is TRBV20-1, the J call TRBJ2-1, with 9 bases that match TRBD2. CDR1 DFQATT and CDR2 SNEGSKA come from the germline V gene (reference sequence). This CDR3 has 14 residues. The CDR3 DNA follows: TGCGCTGCTAGAGGCCTAGCGGGATACAATGAGCAGTTCTTC. Its translation: CAARGLAGYNEQFF.